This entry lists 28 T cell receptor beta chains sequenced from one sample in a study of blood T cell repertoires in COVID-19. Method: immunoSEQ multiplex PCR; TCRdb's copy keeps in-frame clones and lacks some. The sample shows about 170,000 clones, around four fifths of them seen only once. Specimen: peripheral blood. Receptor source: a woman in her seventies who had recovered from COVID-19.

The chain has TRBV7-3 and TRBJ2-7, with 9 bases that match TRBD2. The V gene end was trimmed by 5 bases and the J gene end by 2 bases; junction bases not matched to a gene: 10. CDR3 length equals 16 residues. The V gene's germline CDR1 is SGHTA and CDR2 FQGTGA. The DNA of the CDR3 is TGTGCCAGCAGCCCCGGGGGCGGGGGGGCGACCTACGAGCAGTACTTC. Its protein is CASSPGGGGATYEQYF.

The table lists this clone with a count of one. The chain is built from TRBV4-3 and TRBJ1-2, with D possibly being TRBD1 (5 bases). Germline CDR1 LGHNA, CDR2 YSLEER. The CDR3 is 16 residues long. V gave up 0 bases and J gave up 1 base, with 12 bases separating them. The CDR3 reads CASSQDGGVLNYGYTF. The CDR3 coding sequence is TGCGCCAGCAGCCAAGATGGGGGGGTTCTTAACTATGGCTACACCTTC.

The CDR3 sequence: CASSTGTEYQPQHF. The CDR3 DNA reads TGTGCCAGCAGTACCGGGACAGAGTATCAGCCCCAGCATTTT. The V and J genes are TRBV2 and TRBJ1-5; 7 bases agree with TRBD1. This CDR3 spans 14 amino acids. Germline lookup yields CDR1 SNHLY and CDR2 FYNNEI. Trimming removed 5 bases from V and 5 bases from J; junction bases left unmatched: 6.

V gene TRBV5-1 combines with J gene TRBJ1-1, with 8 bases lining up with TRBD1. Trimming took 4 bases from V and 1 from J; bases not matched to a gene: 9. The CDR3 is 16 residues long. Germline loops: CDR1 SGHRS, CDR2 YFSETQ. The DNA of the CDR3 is TGCGCCAGCAGCCCGACAGGGGCCCCGGGGAACACTGAAGCTTTCTTT. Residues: CASSPTGAPGNTEAFF.

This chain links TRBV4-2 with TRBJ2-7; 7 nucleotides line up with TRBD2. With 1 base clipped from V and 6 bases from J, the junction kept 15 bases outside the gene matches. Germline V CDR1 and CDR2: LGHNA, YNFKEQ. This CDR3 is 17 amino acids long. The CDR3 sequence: CASSQASWDPGEGEQYF. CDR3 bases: TGTGCCAGCAGCCAAGCCTCGTGGGACCCCGGGGAGGGCGAGCAGTACTTC.

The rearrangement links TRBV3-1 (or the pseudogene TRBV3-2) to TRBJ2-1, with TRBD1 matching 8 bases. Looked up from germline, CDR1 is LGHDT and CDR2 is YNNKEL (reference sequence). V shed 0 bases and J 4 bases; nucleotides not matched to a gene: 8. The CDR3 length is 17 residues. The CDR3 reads CASSQDGAGGGYNEQFF. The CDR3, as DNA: TGTGCCAGCAGCCAAGACGGGGCAGGGGGCGGGTACAATGAGCAGTTCTTC.

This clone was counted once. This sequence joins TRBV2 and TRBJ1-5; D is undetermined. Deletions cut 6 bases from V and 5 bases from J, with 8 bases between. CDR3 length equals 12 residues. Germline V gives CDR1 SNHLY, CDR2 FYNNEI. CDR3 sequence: CASRAGDQPQHF. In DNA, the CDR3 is TGTGCCAGCAGGGCCGGAGATCAGCCCCAGCATTTT.

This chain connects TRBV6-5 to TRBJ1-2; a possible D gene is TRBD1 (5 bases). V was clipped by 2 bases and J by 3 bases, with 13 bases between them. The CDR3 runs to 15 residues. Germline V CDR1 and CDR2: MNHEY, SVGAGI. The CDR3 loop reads CASSYGGRGDYGYTF. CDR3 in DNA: TGTGCCAGCAGTTACGGTGGTCGGGGGGACTATGGCTACACCTTC.

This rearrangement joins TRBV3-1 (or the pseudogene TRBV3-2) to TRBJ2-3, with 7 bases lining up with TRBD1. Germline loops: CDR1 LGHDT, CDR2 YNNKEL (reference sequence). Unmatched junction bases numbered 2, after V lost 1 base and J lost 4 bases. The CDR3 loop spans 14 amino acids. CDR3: CASSQGTGADTQYF. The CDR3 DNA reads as TGTGCCAGCAGCCAAGGGACAGGTGCAGATACGCAGTATTTT.

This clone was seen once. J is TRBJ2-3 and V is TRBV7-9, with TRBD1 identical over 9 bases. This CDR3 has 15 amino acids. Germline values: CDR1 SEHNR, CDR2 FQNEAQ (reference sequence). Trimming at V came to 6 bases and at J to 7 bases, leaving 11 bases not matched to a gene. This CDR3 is CASSRRDRAPYTQYF. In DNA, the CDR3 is TGTGCCAGCAGTCGCCGGGACAGGGCCCCTTATACGCAGTATTTT.

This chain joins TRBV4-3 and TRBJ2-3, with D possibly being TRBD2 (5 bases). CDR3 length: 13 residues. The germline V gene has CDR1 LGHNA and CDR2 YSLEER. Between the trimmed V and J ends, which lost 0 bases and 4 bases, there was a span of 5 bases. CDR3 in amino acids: CASSQELADTQYF. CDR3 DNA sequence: TGCGCCAGCAGCCAAGAACTAGCAGATACGCAGTATTTT.

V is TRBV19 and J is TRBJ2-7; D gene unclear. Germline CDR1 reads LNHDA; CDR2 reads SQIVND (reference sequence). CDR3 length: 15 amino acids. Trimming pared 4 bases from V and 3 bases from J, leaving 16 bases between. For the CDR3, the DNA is TGTGCCAGTAGTAAGACCCTACCCGGGTACTACGAGCAGTACTTC. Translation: CASSKTLPGYYEQYF.

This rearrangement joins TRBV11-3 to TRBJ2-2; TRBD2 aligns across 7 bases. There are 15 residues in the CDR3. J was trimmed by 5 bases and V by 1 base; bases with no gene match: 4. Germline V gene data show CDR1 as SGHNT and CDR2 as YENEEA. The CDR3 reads CASSLGGSVTGELFF. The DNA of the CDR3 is TGTGCCAGCAGCTTAGGCGGGAGTGTGACCGGGGAGCTGTTTTTT. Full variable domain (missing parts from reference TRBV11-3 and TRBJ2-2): EAGVVQSPRYKIIEKKQPVAFWCNPISGHNTLYWYLQNLGQGPELLIRYENEEAVDDSQLPKDRFSAERLKGVDSTLKIQPAELGDSAVYLCASSLGGSVTGELFFGEGSRLTVL.

The CDR3 here is CATSDARTGTRETQYF. DNA of the CDR3: TGTGCCACCAGTGATGCCCGGACAGGCACTCGAGAGACCCAGTACTTC. This chain links TRBV24-1 with TRBJ2-5, with TRBD1 matching 7 bases. V lost 3 bases to trimming and J lost 4 bases; unmatched junction nucleotides: 10. The CDR3 sequence is 16 residues long. Germline values: CDR1 KGHDR, CDR2 SFDVKD.

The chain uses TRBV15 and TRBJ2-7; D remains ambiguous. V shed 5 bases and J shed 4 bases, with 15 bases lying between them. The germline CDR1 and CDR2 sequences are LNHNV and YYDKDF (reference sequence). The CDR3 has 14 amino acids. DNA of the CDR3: TGTGCCACCAGCCCAACCCCCCCAGGATACGAGCAGTACTTC. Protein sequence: CATSPTPPGYEQYF.

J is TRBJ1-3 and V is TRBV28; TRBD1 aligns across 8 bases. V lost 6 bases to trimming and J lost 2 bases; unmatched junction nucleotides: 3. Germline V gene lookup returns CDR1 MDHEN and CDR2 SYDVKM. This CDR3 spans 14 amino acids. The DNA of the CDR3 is TGTGCCAGCAGAACAGGGGGGCCTGGAAACACCATATATTTT. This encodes CASRTGGPGNTIYF. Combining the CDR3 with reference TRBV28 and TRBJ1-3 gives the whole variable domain DVKVTQSSRYLVKRTGEKVFLECVQDMDHENMFWYRQDPGLGLRLIYFSYDVKMKEKGDIPEGYSVSREKKERFSLILESASTNQTSMYLCASRTGGPGNTIYFGEGSWLTVV.

The CDR3 spells CASSPPLAGVTGTQYF. DNA for the CDR3: TGTGCCAGCAGTCCGCCATTAGCGGGAGTTACGGGTACGCAGTATTTT. The chain has TRBV28 and TRBJ2-3, with 9 bases lining up with TRBD2. With V trimmed by 5 bases and J by 8 bases, 14 bases remained unmatched. The CDR3 is 16 residues long. Per the germline V gene, CDR1 is MDHEN and CDR2 is SYDVKM. Filled out from reference TRBV28 and TRBJ2-3, the complete variable domain reads DVKVTQSSRYLVKRTGEKVFLECVQDMDHENMFWYRQDPGLGLRLIYFSYDVKMKEKGDIPEGYSVSREKKERFSLILESASTNQTSMYLCASSPPLAGVTGTQYFGPGTRLTVL.

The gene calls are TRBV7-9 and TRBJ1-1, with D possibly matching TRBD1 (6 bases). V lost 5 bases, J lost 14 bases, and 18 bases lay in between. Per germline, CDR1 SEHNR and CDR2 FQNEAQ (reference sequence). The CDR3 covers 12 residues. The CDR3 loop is CASSPPGGSIFF. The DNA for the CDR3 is TGTGCCAGCAGCCCCCCGGGGGGCTCGATCTTCTTT. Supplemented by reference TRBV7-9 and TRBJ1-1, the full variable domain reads DTGVSQNPRHKITKRGQNVTFRCDPISEHNRLYWYRQTLGQGPEFLTYFQNEAQLEKSRLLSDRFSAERPKGSFSTLEIQRTEQGDSAMYLCASSPPGGSIFFGQGTRLTVV.

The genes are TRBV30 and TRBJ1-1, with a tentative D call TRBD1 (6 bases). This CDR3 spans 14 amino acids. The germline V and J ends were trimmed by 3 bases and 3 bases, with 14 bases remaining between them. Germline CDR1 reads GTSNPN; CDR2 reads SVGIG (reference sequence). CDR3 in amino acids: CAWRFWDTDTEAFF. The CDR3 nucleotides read TGTGCCTGGAGGTTCTGGGACACCGACACTGAAGCTTTCTTT.

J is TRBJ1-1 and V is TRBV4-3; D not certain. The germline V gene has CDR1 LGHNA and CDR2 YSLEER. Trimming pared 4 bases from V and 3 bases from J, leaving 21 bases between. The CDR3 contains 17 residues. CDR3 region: CASSRSHQSGRYTEAFF. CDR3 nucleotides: TGCGCCAGCAGCCGGTCCCACCAAAGCGGGCGGTACACTGAAGCTTTCTTT.

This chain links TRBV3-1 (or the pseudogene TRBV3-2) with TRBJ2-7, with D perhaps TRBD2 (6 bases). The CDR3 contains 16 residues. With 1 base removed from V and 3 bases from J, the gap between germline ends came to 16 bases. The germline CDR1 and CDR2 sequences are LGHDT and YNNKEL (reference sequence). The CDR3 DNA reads TGTGCCAGCAGCCAAGCCGGGGCGGGGATTGGCTACGAGCAGTACTTC. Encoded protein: CASSQAGAGIGYEQYF.

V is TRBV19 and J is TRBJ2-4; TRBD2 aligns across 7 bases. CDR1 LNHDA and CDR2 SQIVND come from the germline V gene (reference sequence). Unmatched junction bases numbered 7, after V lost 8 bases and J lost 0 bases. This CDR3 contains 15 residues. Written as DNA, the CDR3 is TGTGCCAGTGCCAGGGAGGGGCTAGCCAAAAACATTCAGTACTTC. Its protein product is CASAREGLAKNIQYF.

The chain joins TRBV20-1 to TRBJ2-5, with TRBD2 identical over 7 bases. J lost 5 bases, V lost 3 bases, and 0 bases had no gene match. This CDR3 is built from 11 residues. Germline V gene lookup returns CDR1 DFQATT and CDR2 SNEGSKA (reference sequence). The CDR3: CSASGRETQYF. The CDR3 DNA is TGCAGTGCTAGCGGGAGGGAGACCCAGTACTTC.

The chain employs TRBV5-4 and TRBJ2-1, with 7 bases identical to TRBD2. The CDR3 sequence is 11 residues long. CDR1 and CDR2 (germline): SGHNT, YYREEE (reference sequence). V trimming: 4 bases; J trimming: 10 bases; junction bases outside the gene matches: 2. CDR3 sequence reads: CASSGGGEQFF. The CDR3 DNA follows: TGTGCCAGCAGCGGGGGGGGAGAGCAGTTCTTC.

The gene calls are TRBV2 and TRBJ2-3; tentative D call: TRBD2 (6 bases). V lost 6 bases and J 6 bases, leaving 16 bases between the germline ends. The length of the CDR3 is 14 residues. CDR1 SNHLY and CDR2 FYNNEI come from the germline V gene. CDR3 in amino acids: CASRALRDGDTQYF. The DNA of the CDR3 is TGTGCCAGCAGGGCCCTGCGGGATGGCGATACGCAGTATTTT.

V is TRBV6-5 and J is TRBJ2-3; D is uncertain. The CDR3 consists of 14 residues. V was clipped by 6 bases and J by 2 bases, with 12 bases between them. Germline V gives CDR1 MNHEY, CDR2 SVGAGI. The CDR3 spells CASSGLRFTDTQYF. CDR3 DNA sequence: TGTGCCAGCAGCGGCCTGCGGTTCACAGATACGCAGTATTTT.

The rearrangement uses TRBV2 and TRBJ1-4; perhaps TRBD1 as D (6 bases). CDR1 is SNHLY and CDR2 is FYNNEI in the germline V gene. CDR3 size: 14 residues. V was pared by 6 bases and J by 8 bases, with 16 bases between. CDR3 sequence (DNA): TGTGCCAGCAGCGGGGGGCGCCGTCAGGAAAAACTGTTTTTT. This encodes CASSGGRRQEKLFF.

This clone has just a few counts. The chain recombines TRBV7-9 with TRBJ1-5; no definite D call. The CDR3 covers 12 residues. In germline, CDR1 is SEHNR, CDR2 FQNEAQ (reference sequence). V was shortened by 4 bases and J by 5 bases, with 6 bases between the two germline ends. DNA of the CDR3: TGTGCCAGCAGCTCGGGAGATCAGCCCCAGCATTTT. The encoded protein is CASSSGDQPQHF.